These 30 T cell receptor beta chains were sequenced from one sample in a study of blood T cell repertoires in COVID-19. Clones were sequenced by immunoSEQ multiplex PCR, and TCRdb holds only the in-frame ones, with some missing. The sample comprises a few hundred thousand clones, over 75% of which are singletons, and over 2% rests with the top ten. Specimen: peripheral blood. Every receptor here comes from a woman aged 45 to 65 with acute or convalescent COVID-19.

The chain combines TRBV4-1 with TRBJ1-3; no firm D call. The CDR3 runs to 16 residues. V was clipped by 0 bases and J by 3 bases, with 12 bases between them. Germline CDR1 is MGHRA and CDR2 is YSYEKL. DNA of the CDR3: TGCGCCAGCAGCCAAGAAGGCCGGGTTGGTGGAAACACCATATATTTT. Protein product: CASSQEGRVGGNTIYF.

The chain employs TRBV9 and TRBJ1-5; D remains unclear. Germline V gene sequence: CDR1 SGDLS, CDR2 YYNGEE. CDR3 length: 16 amino acids. V lost 0 bases, J lost 1 base, and 11 bases lay in between. DNA of the CDR3: TGTGCCAGCAGCGTAGGGACTCTTGGGAGCAATCAGCCCCAGCATTTT. Protein product: CASSVGTLGSNQPQHF.

The rearrangement uses TRBV7-2 and TRBJ1-6; TRBD1 matches 12 bases. Germline V CDR1 and CDR2: SGHTA, FQGNSA. V shed 5 bases, J shed 9 bases, and the junction held 11 bases outside the gene matches. The CDR3 spans 17 residues. DNA of the CDR3: TGTGCCAGCAGCATGATCCCGGGACAGGGGGCAAGTTCACCCCTCCACTTT. Protein sequence: CASSMIPGQGASSPLHF.

The chain couples TRBV5-1 to TRBJ1-2; the match to TRBD1 covers 8 bases. V lost 3 bases to trimming and J lost 10 bases; unmatched junction nucleotides: 8. There are 13 residues in the CDR3. The V gene's germline CDR1 is SGHRS and CDR2 YFSETQ. The CDR3 loop is CASSWGQAPDYTF. CDR3 bases: TGCGCCAGCAGCTGGGGACAGGCCCCGGACTACACCTTC.

The J gene is TRBJ1-6, the V gene TRBV3-1 (or the pseudogene TRBV3-2), with D perhaps TRBD1 (5 bases). Germline loops: CDR1 LGHDT, CDR2 YNNKEL (reference sequence). The CDR3 loop spans 15 amino acids. V dropped 1 base and J dropped 5 bases, with 9 bases sitting between them. CDR3 bases: TGTGCCAGCAGCCAAGGGTCAGGGAATAATTCACCCCTCCACTTT. Residues: CASSQGSGNNSPLHF.

The rearrangement uses TRBV25-1 and TRBJ2-7; no firm D call. Germline V gene data show CDR1 as MGHDK and CDR2 as SYGVNS. The ends were cut back, 2 bases at V and 7 bases at J, with 18 bases in the middle. The CDR3 runs to 15 residues. The DNA for the CDR3 is TGTGCCAGCAGTGAAGAAGCCCGCCGGAGCTGGGAGCAGTACTTC. Its translation is CASSEEARRSWEQYF.

This clone appeared a few times. The CDR3 here is CASSREGLANNEQFF. The CDR3 DNA sequence: TGCGCCAGCAGCAGGGAGGGACTAGCGAACAATGAGCAGTTCTTC. The genes are TRBV5-1 and TRBJ2-1; 10 bases agree with TRBD2. Germline V CDR1 and CDR2: SGHRS, YFSETQ. V was pared by 4 bases and J by 5 bases, with 6 bases of the junction left unmatched. This CDR3 comprises 15 residues. Supplemented by reference TRBV5-1 and TRBJ2-1, the full variable domain reads KAGVTQTPRYLIKTRGQQVTLSCSPISGHRSVSWYQQTPGQGLQFLFEYFSETQRNKGNFPGRFSGRQFSNSRSEMNVSTLELGDSALYLCASSREGLANNEQFFGPGTRLTVL.

The V call is TRBV7-2, the J call TRBJ2-7; a possible D gene is TRBD1 (5 bases). Germline-derived CDR1 and CDR2 are SGHTA and FQGNSA. V lost 1 base to trimming and J lost 0 bases, with 13 bases between them. The CDR3 totals 16 residues. The CDR3 coding sequence is TGTGCCAGCAGCTTAGTCCCGGACACTCGCTCCTACGAGCAGTACTTC. Encoded protein: CASSLVPDTRSYEQYF.

The J gene is TRBJ2-1, the V gene TRBV27, with 7 bases lining up with TRBD2. The CDR3 sequence is 17 residues long. Germline assignment: CDR1 MNHEY and CDR2 SMNVEV (reference sequence). V lost 3 bases and J lost 2; bases outside the gene matches: 10. The CDR3 region has the DNA TGTGCCAGCAGTTTGAGCGGGGCTAGCGCGACCTACAATGAGCAGTTCTTC. It specifies CASSLSGASATYNEQFF.

This clone came up once. This chain connects TRBV5-1 to TRBJ2-1; TRBD2 might be the D (5 bases). CDR1 SGHRS and CDR2 YFSETQ come from the germline V gene. There are 14 residues in the CDR3. V shed 7 bases and J shed 0 bases, with 11 bases lying between them. This chain's CDR3 is CASFQDSSYNEQFF. DNA of the CDR3: TGCGCCAGCTTTCAGGACTCCTCCTACAATGAGCAGTTCTTC.

The chain carries TRBV11-3 and TRBJ2-1; 9 bases line up with TRBD2. V lost 3 bases and J lost 2; bases outside the gene matches: 5. Looked up from germline, CDR1 is SGHNT and CDR2 is YENEEA. The length of the CDR3 is 16 residues. The CDR3, as DNA: TGTGCCAGCAGCTTTAGCGGGAGTTCCCCCTACAATGAGCAGTTCTTC. Its protein product is CASSFSGSSPYNEQFF.

As DNA, the CDR3 is TGTGCCAGCAGTTTAATGTTCGTGACAGGGGGCATCGGCTATGGCTACACCTTC. This codes for CASSLMFVTGGIGYGYTF. The V and J genes are TRBV28 and TRBJ1-2; 10 positions agree with TRBD1. This CDR3 is 18 amino acids long. The trim removed 2 bases at V and 4 bases at J, leaving 13 bases unmatched. Germline assignment: CDR1 MDHEN and CDR2 SYDVKM.

The rearrangement joins TRBV4-2 to TRBJ2-7; 13 positions match TRBD2. The CDR3 is 16 amino acids. The germline V gene encodes CDR1 LGHNA and CDR2 YNFKEQ. V was pared by 5 bases and J by 2 bases, with 6 bases of the junction left unmatched. The CDR3 region is CASSYELAGGPYEQYF. CDR3 sequence (DNA): TGTGCCAGCAGCTACGAACTAGCGGGAGGGCCCTACGAGCAGTACTTC.

In this sample, this clone turned up a few times. This chain links TRBV12-3 or TRBV12-4 with TRBJ1-1; D is possibly TRBD1 (5 bases). The V end was cut by 6 bases, the J end by 3 bases, with 11 bases between. The CDR3 has 13 amino acids. The CDR3 DNA reads as TGTGCCAGCAGCCCTACGGGGGACACTGAAGCTTTCTTT. It yields the protein CASSPTGDTEAFF.

The rearrangement links TRBV4-3 to TRBJ2-7, with 11 bases matching TRBD2. V was clipped by 4 bases and J by 2 bases; unmatched bases: 4. Per the germline V gene, CDR1 is LGHNA and CDR2 is YSLEER. The CDR3 loop spans 15 amino acids. CDR3 nucleotide sequence: TGCGCCAGCAGCCCTGGGACTAGCGGAACCTACGAGCAGTACTTC. Translated, it gives CASSPGTSGTYEQYF.

This chain links TRBV5-1 with TRBJ2-2, with 9 bases matching TRBD2. V lost 4 bases to trimming and J lost 6 bases; unmatched junction nucleotides: 7. Germline CDR1 and CDR2: SGHRS and YFSETQ. The CDR3 length is 15 residues. In DNA form, the CDR3 reads TGCGCCAGCAGCGCGGTAGCGGGAGACTCCGGGGAGCTGTTTTTT. Its protein is CASSAVAGDSGELFF.

This chain connects TRBV7-2 to TRBJ1-5; no definite D call. The V gene lost 5 bases and the J gene lost 7 bases, with 9 bases spanning the gap. Looked up from germline, CDR1 is SGHTA and CDR2 is FQGNSA. The CDR3 extends over 12 amino acids. The CDR3 spells CASSRNNQPQHF. The CDR3 DNA is TGTGCCAGCAGCCGAAACAACCAGCCCCAGCATTTT. The whole variable domain, remainder taken from reference TRBV7-2 and TRBJ1-5, is GAGVSQSPSNKVTEKGKDVELRCDPISGHTALYWYRQSLGQGLEFLIYFQGNSAPDKSGLPSDRFSAERTGGSVSTLTIQRTQQEDSAVYLCASSRNNQPQHFGDGTRLSIL.

The chain couples TRBV7-7 to TRBJ2-3; D gene uncertain. V dropped 3 bases and J dropped 1 base, with 5 bases sitting between them. This CDR3 is built from 13 residues. Germline CDR1 and CDR2: SSHAT and FNYEAQ (reference sequence). The CDR3 loop is CASSFRRTDTQYF. The CDR3 region has the DNA TGTGCCAGCAGCTTCCGTCGCACAGATACGCAGTATTTT.

The chain has TRBV24-1 and TRBJ1-1, with TRBD1 as a possible D gene (6 bases). The CDR3 is 15 residues long. Germline lookup yields CDR1 KGHDR and CDR2 SFDVKD. V was clipped by 2 bases and J by 0 bases, with 9 bases between them. CDR3 DNA sequence: TGTGCCACCAGTGATTCTGGGGGCTTGAACACTGAAGCTTTCTTT. Amino acids: CATSDSGGLNTEAFF.

J is TRBJ2-6 and V is TRBV2; TRBD2 aligns across 9 bases. V trimming: 3 bases; J trimming: 4 bases; junction bases outside the gene matches: 16. The CDR3 has 20 amino acids. The V gene's germline CDR1 is SNHLY and CDR2 FYNNEI. CDR3 in DNA: TGTGCCAGCAGTGACCTTACAGGGGCGGGAGGGCCCTCAGGGGCCAACGTCCTGACTTTC. This gives the protein CASSDLTGAGGPSGANVLTF.

The V and J genes are TRBV5-1 and TRBJ2-7; D ambiguous. V lost 0 bases and J lost 1, with 8 bases in between. Germline CDR1 SGHRS, CDR2 YFSETQ. This CDR3 region has 14 residues. In DNA, the CDR3 is TGCGCCAGCAGCTTGGTGCCCAGTTCCTACGAGCAGTACTTC. Protein: CASSLVPSSYEQYF.

This clone has only a few counts. The rearrangement links TRBV4-1 to TRBJ1-2; weak D call: TRBD1 (6 bases). The CDR3 is 15 amino acids. V shed 1 base and J shed 5 bases, with 14 bases lying between them. CDR1 is MGHRA and CDR2 is YSYEKL in the germline V gene. The CDR3 region is CASSQATDREYGYTF. The CDR3 DNA is TGCGCCAGCAGCCAAGCAACGGACAGAGAATATGGCTACACCTTC.

The rearrangement links TRBV30 to TRBJ1-1; D gene uncertain. The CDR3 has 13 residues. The V and J ends lost 2 bases and 4 bases respectively, with 11 bases between them. Germline V gene data show CDR1 as GTSNPN and CDR2 as SVGIG (reference sequence). CDR3 DNA sequence: TGTGCCTGGAGTCTTACGGCGGGCACTGAAGCTTTCTTT. This translates into CAWSLTAGTEAFF.

This chain links TRBV28 with TRBJ2-1; maybe TRBD1 (5 bases). V was clipped by 7 bases and J by 5 bases, with 12 bases between them. Germline CDR1 is MDHEN and CDR2 is SYDVKM. The CDR3 has 13 amino acids. CDR3 loop: CASIISGNNEQFF. DNA for the CDR3: TGTGCCAGCATTATATCAGGGAACAATGAGCAGTTCTTC.

The chain carries TRBV28 and TRBJ2-2; weak D call: TRBD1 (5 bases). CDR1 is MDHEN and CDR2 is SYDVKM in the germline V gene. The CDR3 totals 14 residues. Trimming cost V 3 bases and J 0 bases, with 5 bases left between them. The CDR3 nucleotides read TGTGCCAGCAGTTTCAGGGCGAACACCGGGGAGCTGTTTTTT. This sequence encodes CASSFRANTGELFF.

The chain recombines TRBV3-1 (or the pseudogene TRBV3-2) with TRBJ2-7; no reliable D call. Per the germline V gene, CDR1 is LGHDT and CDR2 is YNNKEL (reference sequence). Trimming removed 4 bases at V and 5 bases at J, with 6 bases between. This CDR3 has 11 amino acids. Here the CDR3 reads CASSRLHEQYF. CDR3 nucleotides: TGTGCCAGCAGCCGGCTCCACGAGCAGTACTTC.

This clone was seen once. The chain couples TRBV5-1 to TRBJ1-2; D perhaps matches TRBD1 (5 bases). CDR3 length: 13 amino acids. V was trimmed by 0 bases and J by 3 bases, leaving 6 bases between them. Germline V lookup: CDR1 SGHRS, CDR2 YFSETQ. The CDR3 loop reads CASSLVGDYGYTF. CDR3 in DNA: TGCGCCAGCAGCTTGGTAGGGGACTATGGCTACACCTTC.

The V call is TRBV24-1, the J call TRBJ2-1, with 8 bases lining up with TRBD2. The CDR3 spans 16 residues. V dropped 0 bases and J dropped 9; count of bases not matched to a gene: 9. Germline V lookup: CDR1 KGHDR, CDR2 SFDVKD. The CDR3 nucleotides are TGTGCCACCAGTGATTTGCTTCGAGCGGGGGTTGGTGAGCAGTTCTTC. This sequence encodes CATSDLLRAGVGEQFF.

The chain recombines TRBV5-1 with TRBJ2-1; tentative D call: TRBD2 (5 bases). Germline CDR1 reads SGHRS; CDR2 reads YFSETQ. The CDR3 sequence is 16 residues long. V was pared by 2 bases and J by 0 bases, with 12 bases between. CDR3 DNA: TGCGCCAGCAGCTTCCGGCAGCGGAGCTCCTACAATGAGCAGTTCTTC. Residues: CASSFRQRSSYNEQFF.

The table lists this clone with a count of one. The chain combines TRBV19 with TRBJ1-6; 8 nucleotides match TRBD1. This CDR3 contains 14 residues. Germline trimming cut 7 bases from V and 8 bases from J; bases unmatched to any gene: 7. Germline V gene sequence: CDR1 LNHDA, CDR2 SQIVND (reference sequence). CDR3 coding DNA: TGTGCCAGTACCGCCGGGACAGGATATTCACCCCTCCACTTT. Encoded protein: CASTAGTGYSPLHF.